This is a list of T cell receptor beta chains from one sample in a study of identical twins. MiXCR was run by TCRdb on the 5' RACE reads, yielding one entry per CDR3 protein. This table holds about 490,000 distinct CDR3 sequences, about 16% found once. These sequences were also reported in another study, on yellow fever vaccine responses in identical twins.

Sequencing used CD4+ T cells sorted from blood. The origin of the receptors is a woman aged 18-35 years in good health. Each CDR3 is given with its conserved first and last residue. D genes are given only for firm matches. A clone size is listed for some rows: how often the clone was seen (once, few, many), or a class if it is expanded.

J,size,length,V,D,DNA,CDR3
TRBJ2-2,NA,17,TRBV28,NA,TGTGCCAGCAGCCTCAGCAACCGGGGGCTCGGTAAAGGGGAGCTGTTTTTT,CASSLSNRGLGKGELFF
TRBJ2-2,few,15,TRBV12-3/TRBV12-4,NA,TGTGCCAGCAGTTTCTGGACATGGAACACCGGGGAGCTGTTTTTT,CASSFWTWNTGELFF
TRBJ1-2,few,15,TRBV3-1,NA,TGTGCCAGCAGCCAACCTTCGGGGGGCTGGTATGGCTACACCTTC,CASSQPSGGWYGYTF
TRBJ2-1,few,15,TRBV18,TRBD2,TGTGCCAGCTCACCGTGGCGGGAGGTTTACAATGAGCAGTTCTTC,CASSPWREVYNEQFF
TRBJ1-1,few,15,TRBV18,NA,TGTGCCAGCTCACCACCGGGAACCCCGGGTACTGAAGCTTTCTTT,CASSPPGTPGTEAFF
TRBJ1-1,few,14,TRBV4-1,NA,TGCGCCAGCAGCCCGGGTACAGCTATCACTGAAGCTTTCTTT,CASSPGTAITEAFF
TRBJ1-1,few,12,TRBV20-1,NA,TGCAGTGCTGAAGACAGGAAGGGTGGAGCTTTCTTT,CSAEDRKGGAFF
TRBJ2-1,NA,11,TRBV7-9,NA,TGTGCCAGCAGCTTTCATCATGAGCAGTTCTTC,CASSFHHEQFF
TRBJ2-2,many,16,TRBV10-3,TRBD1,TGTGCCATCAGTGGTAGACAGGGGGACCCCACCGGGGAGCTGTTTTTT,CAISGRQGDPTGELFF
TRBJ2-1,NA,12,TRBV6-2/TRBV6-3,NA,TGTGCCAGCAGTAACCGGGACAATGAGCAGTTCTTC,CASSNRDNEQFF
TRBJ2-3,NA,16,TRBV5-1,TRBD1,TGCGCCAGCAGCCCCCCCCAGACAGGGGGAACAGATACGCAGTATTTT,CASSPPQTGGTDTQYF
TRBJ2-5,few,14,TRBV20-1,NA,TGCAGTGGGAGAGGCAGGGCTGTCCAAGAGACCCAGTACTTC,CSGRGRAVQETQYF
TRBJ2-5,few,15,TRBV6-5,TRBD1,TGTGCCAGCAGTTACAGTACCGGGACAGGGGGGACCCAGTACTTC,CASSYSTGTGGTQYF
TRBJ1-2,few,16,TRBV29-1,NA,TGCAGCGTTGAAGAAGAGGGACTCGGACCTAACTATGGCTACACCTTC,CSVEEEGLGPNYGYTF
TRBJ2-4,few,18,TRBV11-2,TRBD2,TGTGCCAGCAGCCCCCGATTTAGGGGCGGGAGGGCCTTCGACATTCAGTACTTC,CASSPRFRGGRAFDIQYF
TRBJ2-5,NA,14,TRBV20-1,TRBD2,TGCAGTGCTAGTAAGGCGGGGGGGCCAGAGACCCAGTACTTC,CSASKAGGPETQYF
TRBJ1-2,NA,12,TRBV20-1,NA,TGCAGTGCTTCGCCCCAAGGCTATGGCTACACCTTC,CSASPQGYGYTF
TRBJ2-7,NA,19,TRBV12-3/TRBV12-4,TRBD1,TGTGCCAGCACTCCCCGGACAGGGGGCTCTGAGGGAGGACTTTACGAGCAGTACTTC,CASTPRTGGSEGGLYEQYF
TRBJ2-2,NA,12,TRBV20-1,NA,TGCAGTGCCGAGGGCCTAGGCGGGGAGCTGTTTTTT,CSAEGLGGELFF
TRBJ1-5,few,16,TRBV7-8,NA,TGTGCCAGCAGCTTACGTAATACAGGGCCTAGGGAGCCCCAGCATTTT,CASSLRNTGPREPQHF
TRBJ1-6,NA,13,TRBV4-1,NA,TGCGCCAGCAGCCCCGCTCAACAGTCACCCCTCCACTTT,CASSPAQQSPLHF
TRBJ2-2,many,13,TRBV12-3/TRBV12-4,NA,TGTGCCAGCAGTTTACGGGCCACCGGGGAGCTGTTTTTT,CASSLRATGELFF
TRBJ1-4,few,15,TRBV7-9,TRBD1,TGTGCCAGCAGCTCGCGACAGGGATTTAATGAAAAACTGTTTTTT,CASSSRQGFNEKLFF
TRBJ2-3,NA,14,TRBV20-1,NA,TGCAGTGCTAGGTGGCCAATAGGCACAGATACGCAGTATTTT,CSARWPIGTDTQYF
TRBJ2-5,NA,14,TRBV9,NA,TGTGCCAGCAGCGCTCCCCCTAACCAAGAGACCCAGTACTTC,CASSAPPNQETQYF
TRBJ1-5,NA,15,TRBV28,NA,TGTGCCAGCAGTTTGCCTGGGGGGAGCAATCAGCCCCAGCATTTT,CASSLPGGSNQPQHF
TRBJ2-3,many,16,TRBV6-1,TRBD1,TGTGCCAGCAGCAATCGACAGGGTCCGGGCACAGATACGCAGTATTTT,CASSNRQGPGTDTQYF
TRBJ2-2,few,14,TRBV11-2,NA,TGTGCCAGCAGAATAGGAGGGGGCCACGGGGAGCTGTTTTTT,CASRIGGGHGELFF
TRBJ2-7,NA,12,TRBV20-1,TRBD2,TGCAGTGCAGGCGGGAGAGACTACGAGCAGTACTTC,CSAGGRDYEQYF
TRBJ2-5,NA,13,TRBV4-1,NA,TGCGCCAGCTCTCGATCGGGTCCAGAGACCCAGTACTTC,CASSRSGPETQYF
TRBJ2-7,few,14,TRBV6-9,NA,TGTGCCAGCAGTTGCGCCCGGCAAGGCTACGAGCAGTACTTC,CASSCARQGYEQYF
TRBJ1-3,few,17,TRBV12-5,TRBD1,TGTGCTAGTGGTCCACGACAGGGGGGAACCTCTGGAAACACCATATATTTT,CASGPRQGGTSGNTIYF
TRBJ1-5,NA,14,TRBV6-1,TRBD1,TGTGCCAGCAGGGGAAAACAGGGGAATCAGCCCCAGCATTTT,CASRGKQGNQPQHF
TRBJ2-3,many,15,TRBV4-2,TRBD2,TGTGCCAGCAGCCCTCTAGCGGGAGTTCCAGATACGCAGTATTTT,CASSPLAGVPDTQYF
TRBJ1-1,NA,14,TRBV29-1,NA,TGCAGCGTTGGGGACCGAACTATGAACACTGAAGCTTTCTTT,CSVGDRTMNTEAFF
TRBJ2-2,NA,16,TRBV20-1,NA,TGCAGTGCTAGAGATCCGGCGGGTCCGAACACCGGGGAGCTGTTTTTT,CSARDPAGPNTGELFF
TRBJ2-7,NA,12,TRBV2,NA,TGTGCCAGCAGTGAAACATCTCCATCAAAGTACTTC,CASSETSPSKYF
TRBJ1-2,few,14,TRBV29-1,TRBD1,TGCAGCGTACTCGACAGGGTAAAGGGGTATGGCTACACCTTC,CSVLDRVKGYGYTF
TRBJ2-1,NA,14,TRBV7-6,TRBD2,TGTGCCAGCAGCTTAGGGACTAGTCAAGATGAGCAGTTCTTC,CASSLGTSQDEQFF
TRBJ2-1,NA,14,TRBV19,TRBD2,TGTGCCAGTAGTTTCGCGGGAGTCAACAATGAGCAGTTCTTC,CASSFAGVNNEQFF
TRBJ2-3,NA,14,TRBV5-1,NA,TGCGCCAGCAGCTTGGCCACCAGGGTAGATACGCAGTATTTT,CASSLATRVDTQYF
TRBJ2-2,NA,13,TRBV12-3/TRBV12-4,TRBD1,TGTGCCAGCTGTTTACAGGGGGCCGGGGAGCTGTTTTTT,CASCLQGAGELFF
TRBJ2-2,few,12,TRBV12-3/TRBV12-4,NA,TGTGCCAGCAGGCGGTCGGACGGGGAGCTGTTTTTT,CASRRSDGELFF
TRBJ2-2,few,14,TRBV24-1,TRBD2,TGTGCCACCAATAGCGGGACGAACACCGGGGAGCTGTTTTTT,CATNSGTNTGELFF
TRBJ2-2,few,18,TRBV3-1,TRBD1,TGTGCCAGCAGCCAAGTGGGACAGGGCGGCTTGAACACCGGGGAGCTGTTTTTT,CASSQVGQGGLNTGELFF
TRBJ1-4,few,15,TRBV5-1,TRBD1,TGCGCCAGCCGGCCGACAGGGGTGGGACGTGAAAAACTGTTTTTT,CASRPTGVGREKLFF
TRBJ2-7,NA,13,TRBV12-5,NA,TGTGCTAGTGGTGCCCGGGCCAGAGGCGAGCAGTACTTC,CASGARARGEQYF
TRBJ2-5,NA,16,TRBV7-9,NA,TGTGCCAGCAGCTTAGCGATAGCCGGCAGGATCGAGACCCAGTACTTC,CASSLAIAGRIETQYF
TRBJ2-3,NA,17,TRBV4-1,TRBD1,TGCGCCAGCAGCCTAGGACAGGCTGGCACTAGCACAGATACGCAGTATTTT,CASSLGQAGTSTDTQYF
TRBJ2-2,NA,16,TRBV5-1,TRBD2,TGCGCCAGCAGCTTGCGGCGGGGGGCGAACACCGGGGAGCCGTTTTTT,CASSLRRGANTGEPFF
TRBJ2-1,NA,14,TRBV18,NA,TGTGCCAGCTCAACCTCCCATTGGGACAATGAGCAGTTCTTC,CASSTSHWDNEQFF
TRBJ2-1,many,15,TRBV7-8,NA,TGTGCCAGCAGCGAAGGAGGCAGGCAGGGGAATGAGCAGTTCTTC,CASSEGGRQGNEQFF
TRBJ2-1,NA,17,TRBV21-1,NA,TGTGCCAGCAGCAAAGGTTGGTGGTACAGGGGGGCCAATGAGCAGTTCTTC,CASSKGWWYRGANEQFF
TRBJ2-2,once,16,TRBV5-8,TRBD1,TGTGCCAGCAGCTTCGCGTGGACAGGGGGCCCCGGGGAGCTGTTTTTT,CASSFAWTGGPGELFF